The clone carrying this T cell receptor (beta chain) was counted ten times or more. Its antigen remains unknown. The germline gives CDR1 DFQATT, CDR2 SNEGSKA (reference sequence). The CDR3 consists of 15 residues. V lost 0 bases to trimming and J lost 7 bases; unmatched junction nucleotides: 9. The data belong to a study of regulatory T cells in long-lasting Graves disease. Notes on the study in general: Newly diagnosed Graves' patients exceeded persistent ones in TCR diversity.

Time point described: persistent/refractory GD, antithyroid drugs over 5 years with positive TRAb. RNA from PBMCs was the source of the TCR library. EDTA tubes held 7 to 9 milliliters of peripheral blood from each patient. Arm-PCR of CDR3 regions with iRepertoire HTBI primers generated TCR beta libraries. TCRdb passed the multiplex PCR reads through MiXCR, listing each CDR3 protein once. In the table there are about 460,000 distinct CDR3 sequences, 22% of which are singletons. The clonotype originates from a female donor with Graves disease. Source: peripheral blood mononuclear cells (PBMCs), taken when the disease was refractory, from a patient treated with antithyroid drugs. The rearrangement uses TRBV20-1 and TRBJ2-5, with 9 bases that match TRBD2. The DNA of the CDR3 is TGCAGTGCTAGAGATAAGACTAGCGGCGACGGGACCCAGTACTTC. Amino acid sequence: CSARDKTSGDGTQYF.